The 22 T cell receptor beta chains below come from one sample, sequenced in a study of blood T cell repertoires in COVID-19. Data came from immunoSEQ multiplex PCR; TCRdb stores just in-frame clones and leaves some out. This sample yields about 270,000 clones, of which about 89% are seen a single time; about 2.6% belongs to the top ten. What was sequenced was PBMCs or T cells enriched from blood (not recorded which). These TCRs come from a woman between 18 and 30 years old who had recovered from COVID-19.

This clone has only one observation. V gene TRBV11-3 combines with J gene TRBJ2-5; TRBD1 is a possible D gene (6 bases). CDR3 length: 13 residues. Germline loops: CDR1 SGHNT, CDR2 YENEEA. The germline V and J ends were trimmed by 6 bases and 2 bases, with 10 bases remaining between them. CDR3 protein: CASRATGQETQYF. CDR3 in DNA: TGTGCCAGCAGGGCAACAGGGCAAGAGACCCAGTACTTC.

The CDR3 DNA is TGTGCCAGCATACGCGGGAGGGCTACAGATACGCAGTATTTT. This sequence encodes CASIRGRATDTQYF. The chain has TRBV2 and TRBJ2-3; TRBD2 matches at 9 bases. Trimming cost V 7 bases and J 3 bases; bases outside gene matches: 5. CDR1 and CDR2 from the germline V gene are SNHLY and FYNNEI. This CDR3 contains 14 residues.

This clone was detected only once. The chain recombines TRBV27 with TRBJ1-5; D unclear. CDR3 size: 15 residues. V dropped 3 bases and J dropped 2 bases, with 11 bases sitting between them. Germline CDR1 reads MNHEY; CDR2 reads SMNVEV (reference sequence). CDR3 region: CASSFEPSGNQPQHF. The CDR3 DNA reads as TGTGCCAGCAGTTTCGAGCCATCCGGCAATCAGCCCCAGCATTTT.

This clone has just a few counts. The chain has TRBV2 and TRBJ2-2, with a tentative D call TRBD1 (5 bases). V was cut by 6 bases and J by 1 base, with 15 bases left in between. Germline-derived CDR1 and CDR2 are SNHLY and FYNNEI. This CDR3 comprises 16 residues. CDR3 sequence reads: CASRRTLPENTGELFF. CDR3 DNA sequence: TGTGCCAGCAGAAGGACATTGCCAGAGAACACCGGGGAGCTGTTTTTT. Supplemented by reference TRBV2 and TRBJ2-2, the full variable domain reads EPEVTQTPSHQVTQMGQEVILRCVPISNHLYFYWYRQILGQKVEFLVSFYNNEISEKSEIFDDQFSVERPDGSNFTLKIRSTKLEDSAMYFCASRRTLPENTGELFFGEGSRLTVL.

V gene TRBV3-1 (or the pseudogene TRBV3-2) combines with J gene TRBJ2-3; 11 bases are shared with TRBD2. Germline V gene sequence: CDR1 LGHDT, CDR2 YNNKEL (reference sequence). CDR3 length: 16 residues. The V segment lost 4 bases and the J segment 3 bases; nucleotides outside the gene matches: 6. The CDR3 DNA reads TGTGCCAGCAGCCTCAATAGCGGGGGGGTTACAGATACGCAGTATTTT. It translates to CASSLNSGGVTDTQYF.

The chain combines TRBV10-1 with TRBJ1-2; tentatively, D is TRBD1 (5 bases). Germline CDR1 and CDR2: WNHNN and SYGVQD (reference sequence). With 4 bases removed from V and 7 bases from J, the gap between germline ends came to 13 bases. This CDR3 spans 13 amino acids. The CDR3 DNA is TGCGCCAGCAGTGGCGCAAGGGGTAGTGGCTACACCTTC. This encodes CASSGARGSGYTF.

The chain links TRBV5-6 to TRBJ1-2; 7 nucleotides match TRBD1. The CDR3 is 16 amino acids. Germline V gene data show CDR1 as SGHDT and CDR2 as YYEEEE. The ends lost 0 bases at V and 5 bases at J; junction bases unmatched: 10. The chain's CDR3 is CASSLAPQGVIYGYTF. Here the CDR3 DNA reads TGTGCCAGCAGCTTGGCTCCGCAGGGGGTGATTTATGGCTACACCTTC.

This clone was seen many times. J is TRBJ2-7 and V is TRBV29-1, with 8 nucleotides matching TRBD2. The CDR3 contains 13 residues. J lost 0 bases, V lost 4 bases, and 2 bases had no gene match. Germline CDR1 and CDR2: SQVTM and ANQGSEA. This chain's CDR3 is CSVVTSGSYEQYF. CDR3 bases: TGCAGCGTTGTCACTAGCGGCTCCTACGAGCAGTACTTC.

The rearrangement links TRBV27 to TRBJ2-2; D may be TRBD1 (5 bases). CDR3 length: 14 amino acids. Germline V lookup: CDR1 MNHEY, CDR2 SMNVEV (reference sequence). V lost 7 bases and J 7 bases, leaving 16 bases between the germline ends. CDR3: CASTSLQGGGELFF. CDR3 DNA: TGTGCCAGCACCTCCTTGCAGGGTGGCGGGGAGCTGTTTTTT.

The chain combines TRBV4-1 with TRBJ2-3, with 8 nucleotides matching TRBD2. CDR1 and CDR2 from the germline V gene are MGHRA and YSYEKL. This CDR3 region has 19 residues. Germline trimming cut 4 bases from V and 3 bases from J; bases unmatched to any gene: 18. The CDR3 DNA reads TGCGCCAGCAGCCCTCTTCACGGGGGGGCTCGTTGGGTTACAGATACGCAGTATTTT. Translated, it gives CASSPLHGGARWVTDTQYF.

The chain uses TRBV29-1 and TRBJ1-2, with D possibly TRBD1 on 5 matching bases. Germline CDR1 and CDR2: SQVTM and ANQGSEA. CDR3 length equals 11 residues. Here the CDR3 reads CVGGEPYGYTF. The CDR3 coding sequence is TGCGTGGGGGGGGAGCCCTATGGCTACACCTTC.

The V call is TRBV28, the J call TRBJ2-7; D ambiguous. Trimming took off 3 bases at V and 0 bases at J, with 9 bases between the two ends. In germline, CDR1 is MDHEN, CDR2 SYDVKM. The CDR3 is 14 residues long. Written as DNA, the CDR3 is TGTGCCAGCAGTTTCACGGAGAGCTCCTACGAGCAGTACTTC. It encodes CASSFTESSYEQYF.

CDR3 residues: CASSQTTGNEKLFF. DNA of the CDR3: TGCGCCAGCAGCCAAACCACGGGGAATGAAAAACTGTTTTTT. This chain joins TRBV4-3 and TRBJ1-4, with D unresolved. The CDR3 loop spans 14 amino acids. The V end lost 2 bases, the J end lost 5 bases, and 9 bases lay between the germline ends. CDR1 is LGHNA and CDR2 is YSLEER in the germline V gene.

This chain uses TRBV2 with TRBJ1-5; 7 bases agree with TRBD1. The CDR3 is 13 amino acids. Trimming cost V 6 bases and J 5 bases; bases outside gene matches: 4. Germline V gene data show CDR1 as SNHLY and CDR2 as FYNNEI. The CDR3 is CASSVTGYQPQHF. CDR3 in DNA: TGTGCCAGCAGCGTGACAGGGTATCAGCCCCAGCATTTT.

This clone was found a few times. The chain couples TRBV3-1 (or the pseudogene TRBV3-2) to TRBJ2-7; no clear D. The CDR3 spans 11 residues. Trimming pared 5 bases from V and 4 bases from J, leaving 6 bases between. Germline V CDR1 and CDR2: LGHDT, YNNKEL (reference sequence). The CDR3: CASSSSYEQYF. Written as DNA, the CDR3 is TGTGCCAGCAGCTCGTCTTACGAGCAGTACTTC.

The count of this clone is one. DNA of the CDR3: TGTGCCAGCAGCTACGGGACTAGCGGGTGGTACGAGCAGTACTTC. It encodes CASSYGTSGWYEQYF. This chain links TRBV7-8 with TRBJ2-7; TRBD2 aligns across 12 bases. Germline CDR1 and CDR2: SGHVS and FQNEAQ. The ends lost 4 bases at V and 4 bases at J; junction bases unmatched: 5. The length of the CDR3 is 15 residues.

This clone was counted ten times or more. The genes are TRBV5-1 and TRBJ1-4; 7 bases are shared with TRBD1. CDR1 is SGHRS, CDR2 YFSETQ, per germline. The CDR3 covers 17 residues. V was pared by 0 bases and J by 8 bases, with 13 bases of the junction left unmatched. CDR3 bases: TGCGCCAGCAGCTTGGCCCGGGGAAGGGACAGACGCGAAAAACTGTTTTTT. Translating it yields CASSLARGRDRREKLFF. The full variable domain, rest sourced from reference TRBV5-1 and TRBJ1-4, is KAGVTQTPRYLIKTRGQQVTLSCSPISGHRSVSWYQQTPGQGLQFLFEYFSETQRNKGNFPGRFSGRQFSNSRSEMNVSTLELGDSALYLCASSLARGRDRREKLFFGSGTQLSVL.

The rearrangement links TRBV28 to TRBJ2-3; 10 positions match TRBD2. The CDR3 loop spans 20 amino acids. The V gene end was trimmed by 2 bases and the J gene end by 2 bases; junction bases not matched to a gene: 16. CDR1 and CDR2 (germline): MDHEN, SYDVKM. CDR3 coding DNA: TGTGCCAGCAGTTTAAGTTCCGGGACTAGCGTTTTCAATCCCACAGATACGCAGTATTTT. This encodes CASSLSSGTSVFNPTDTQYF. The full variable domain, rest sourced from reference TRBV28 and TRBJ2-3, is DVKVTQSSRYLVKRTGEKVFLECVQDMDHENMFWYRQDPGLGLRLIYFSYDVKMKEKGDIPEGYSVSREKKERFSLILESASTNQTSMYLCASSLSSGTSVFNPTDTQYFGPGTRLTVL.

The V and J genes are TRBV29-1 and TRBJ1-2; maybe TRBD1 (5 bases). Germline V gene data show CDR1 as SQVTM and CDR2 as ANQGSEA. The CDR3 sequence is 13 residues long. V lost 4 bases to trimming and J lost 6 bases, with 15 bases between them. The CDR3 is CSVGGTTTDGYTF. The CDR3 region has the DNA TGCAGCGTTGGAGGTACGACGACAGATGGCTACACCTTC.

The V and J genes are TRBV7-9 and TRBJ2-4; a weak D match, TRBD1 (5 bases). CDR1 SEHNR and CDR2 FQNEAQ come from the germline V gene (reference sequence). The CDR3 covers 14 residues. V was cut by 0 bases and J by 9 bases, with 12 bases left in between. The CDR3 sequence: CASSLAPGSSIQYF. The DNA of the CDR3 is TGTGCCAGCAGCTTAGCGCCAGGGTCCAGCATTCAGTACTTC.

The chain's CDR3 is CSASLVRDEQFF. The DNA of the CDR3 is TGCAGTGCTAGTTTAGTCCGGGATGAGCAGTTCTTC. The V and J genes are TRBV20-1 and TRBJ2-1; no definite D call. CDR3 length equals 12 residues. The V gene lost 3 bases and the J gene lost 8 bases, with 11 bases spanning the gap. Germline V gene data show CDR1 as DFQATT and CDR2 as SNEGSKA (reference sequence).

DNA for the CDR3: TGTGCCAGCAGCTGGGGGACATCGATGAACACTGAAGCTTTCTTT. Its translation is CASSWGTSMNTEAFF. The chain carries TRBV5-8 and TRBJ1-1, with D tentatively TRBD1 (6 bases). CDR1 is SGHTS, CDR2 YDEGEE, per germline. The CDR3 spans 15 residues. Between the trimmed V and J ends, which lost 3 bases and 0 bases, there was a span of 12 bases.